The 9 T cell receptor beta chains in this list originate from one sample, sequenced in a study of T cells in localized non-small cell lung cancer. Libraries were prepared by immunoSEQ multiplex PCR; TCRdb keeps only in-frame clonotypes and omits some of them. The sample yields approximately 41,000 clones, around nine tenths seen once. The sample consisted of peripheral blood, taken before any cancer treatment. These receptors originate from a female donor aged 60 or older with stage I squamous cell lung carcinoma.

The chain links TRBV11-2 to TRBJ2-1; D unclear. The germline V gene encodes CDR1 SGHAT and CDR2 FQNNGV. This CDR3 has 12 residues. V was pared by 0 bases and J by 13 bases, with 10 bases between. DNA for the CDR3: TGTGCCAGCAGCTTAGAACTGAGCCTTCAGTTCTTC. Its protein product is CASSLELSLQFF.

V gene TRBV27 combines with J gene TRBJ2-3, with TRBD2 identical over 10 bases. The CDR3 extends over 20 amino acids. Trimming removed 6 bases from V and 1 base from J; junction bases left unmatched: 19. Germline loops: CDR1 MNHEY, CDR2 SMNVEV (reference sequence). The CDR3 DNA reads TGTGCCAGCAGCCCCCTTAGAGGAGCGGGAGGGCGGTTGGGCACAGATACGCAGTATTTT. This codes for CASSPLRGAGGRLGTDTQYF.

This rearrangement joins TRBV11-2 to TRBJ2-3; the match to TRBD2 covers 7 bases. With V trimmed by 6 bases and J by 6 bases, 15 bases remained unmatched. The CDR3 length is 16 residues. Germline assignment: CDR1 SGHAT and CDR2 FQNNGV. CDR3 residues: CASSRRVAGVRDTQYF. In DNA, the CDR3 is TGTGCCAGCAGTAGAAGAGTAGCGGGCGTGCGGGATACGCAGTATTTT.

This rearrangement joins TRBV5-1 to TRBJ1-1; TRBD1 aligns across 7 bases. Germline V gene lookup returns CDR1 SGHRS and CDR2 YFSETQ. The CDR3 loop spans 16 amino acids. The V and J ends lost 3 bases and 4 bases, in that order; junction bases with no gene match: 12. The DNA of the CDR3 is TGCGCCAGCAGCTCAAGACAGGGAGTGGAGGGCACTGAAGCTTTCTTT. Amino acid sequence: CASSSRQGVEGTEAFF.

The chain combines TRBV11-3 with TRBJ2-1; D ambiguous. Looked up from germline, CDR1 is SGHNT and CDR2 is YENEEA. The CDR3 has 15 amino acids. The germline V and J ends were trimmed by 1 base and 8 bases, with 15 bases remaining between them. The CDR3 loop reads CASSLGGPRQHEQFF. The CDR3 region has the DNA TGTGCCAGCAGCTTAGGAGGACCCCGGCAGCATGAGCAGTTCTTC.

The chain links TRBV30 to TRBJ2-2, with TRBD2 as a possible D gene (5 bases). Germline V lookup: CDR1 GTSNPN, CDR2 SVGIG (reference sequence). This CDR3 is 16 amino acids long. V was shortened by 4 bases and J by 5 bases, with 20 bases between the two germline ends. CDR3 region: CAWTNGVSVRTGELFF. As DNA, the CDR3 is TGTGCCTGGACCAACGGGGTTTCAGTGAGGACCGGGGAGCTGTTTTTT.

This chain joins TRBV5-1 and TRBJ2-1, with unresolved D. The CDR3 length is 17 residues. Trimming cost V 0 bases and J 5 bases, with 18 bases left between them. Germline loops: CDR1 SGHRS, CDR2 YFSETQ. The CDR3 protein is CASSLGFGQPPHNEQFF. CDR3 coding DNA: TGCGCCAGCAGCTTGGGCTTCGGGCAGCCGCCCCACAATGAGCAGTTCTTC.

This chain connects TRBV5-1 to TRBJ2-7; 12 nucleotides match TRBD1. This CDR3 has 16 amino acids. Germline trimming cut 4 bases from V and 0 bases from J; bases unmatched to any gene: 5. The V gene's germline CDR1 is SGHRS and CDR2 YFSETQ. CDR3 coding DNA: TGCGCCAGCAGCACGGGACAGGGGGCCAGCTCCTACGAGCAGTACTTC. Encoded protein: CASSTGQGASSYEQYF.

The chain uses TRBV4-3 and TRBJ2-3; 7 bases agree with TRBD2. The CDR3 spans 18 residues. The J segment lost 0 bases and the V segment lost 2 bases, leaving 11 bases of the junction unmatched. Germline V gives CDR1 LGHNA, CDR2 YSLEER. CDR3 in DNA: TGCGCCAGCAGCCAAACCTCCGGCGGGAGCGGTAGCACAGATACGCAGTATTTT. It encodes CASSQTSGGSGSTDTQYF.